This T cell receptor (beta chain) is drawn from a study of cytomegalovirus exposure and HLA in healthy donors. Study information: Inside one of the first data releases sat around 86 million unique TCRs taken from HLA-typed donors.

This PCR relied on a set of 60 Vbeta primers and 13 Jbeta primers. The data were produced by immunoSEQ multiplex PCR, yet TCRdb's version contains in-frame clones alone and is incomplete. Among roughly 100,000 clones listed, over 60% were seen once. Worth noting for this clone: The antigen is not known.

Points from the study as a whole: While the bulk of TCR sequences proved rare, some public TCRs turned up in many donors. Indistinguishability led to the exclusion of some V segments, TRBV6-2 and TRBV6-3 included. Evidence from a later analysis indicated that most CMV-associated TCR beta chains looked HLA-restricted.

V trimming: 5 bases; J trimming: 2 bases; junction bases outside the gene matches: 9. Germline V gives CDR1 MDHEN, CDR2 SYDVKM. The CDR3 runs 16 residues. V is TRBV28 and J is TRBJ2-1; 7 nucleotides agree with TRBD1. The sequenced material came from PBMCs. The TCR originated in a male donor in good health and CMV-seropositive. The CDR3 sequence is CASSDPTGKAYNEQFF. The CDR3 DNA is TGTGCCAGCAGTGACCCGACAGGGAAGGCCTACAATGAGCAGTTCTTC.